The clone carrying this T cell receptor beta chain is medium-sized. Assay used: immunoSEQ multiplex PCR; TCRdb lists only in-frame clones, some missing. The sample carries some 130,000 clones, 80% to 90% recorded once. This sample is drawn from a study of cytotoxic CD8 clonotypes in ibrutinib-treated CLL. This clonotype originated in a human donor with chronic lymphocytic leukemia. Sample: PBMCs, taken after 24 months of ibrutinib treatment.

CDR3 region: CASSYDGNVYGYTF. In DNA form, the CDR3 reads TGTGCCAGCAGCTATGACGGCAACGTCTATGGCTACACCTTC. V is TRBV5-4 and J is TRBJ1-2; D is unresolved. With 3 bases removed from V and 4 bases from J, the gap between germline ends came to 13 bases. Germline V gene data show CDR1 as SGHNT and CDR2 as YYREEE (reference sequence). This CDR3 comprises 14 residues.